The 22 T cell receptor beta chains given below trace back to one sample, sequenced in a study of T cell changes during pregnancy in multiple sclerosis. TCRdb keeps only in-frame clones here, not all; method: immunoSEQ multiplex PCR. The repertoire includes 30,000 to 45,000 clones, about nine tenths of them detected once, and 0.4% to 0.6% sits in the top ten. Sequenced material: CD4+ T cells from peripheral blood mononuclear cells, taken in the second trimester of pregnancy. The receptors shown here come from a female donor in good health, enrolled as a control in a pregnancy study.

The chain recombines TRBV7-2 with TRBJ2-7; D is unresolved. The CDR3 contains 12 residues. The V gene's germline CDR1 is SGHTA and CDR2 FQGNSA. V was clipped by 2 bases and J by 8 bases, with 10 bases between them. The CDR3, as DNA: TGTGCCAGCAGCTTAATCGCCTCTAAGCAGTACTTC. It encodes CASSLIASKQYF.

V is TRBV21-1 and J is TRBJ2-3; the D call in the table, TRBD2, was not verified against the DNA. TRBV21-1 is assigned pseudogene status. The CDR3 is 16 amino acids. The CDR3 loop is CASSRSSRESTDTQYF. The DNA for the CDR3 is TGTGCCAGCAGCCGTTCCTCTCGGGAAAGCACAGATACGCAGTATTTT.

CDR3 residues: CASSFSSMNTEAFF. The CDR3 DNA is TGCGCCAGCAGCTTTAGCAGCATGAACACTGAAGCTTTCTTT. This chain joins TRBV5-1 and TRBJ1-1; no firm D call. V was shortened by 2 bases and J by 0 bases, with 8 bases between the two germline ends. This CDR3 has 14 amino acids. From germline, CDR1 is SGHRS and CDR2 YFSETQ. The whole variable domain, filled in from reference TRBV5-1 and TRBJ1-1, reads KAGVTQTPRYLIKTRGQQVTLSCSPISGHRSVSWYQQTPGQGLQFLFEYFSETQRNKGNFPGRFSGRQFSNSRSEMNVSTLELGDSALYLCASSFSSMNTEAFFGQGTRLTVV.

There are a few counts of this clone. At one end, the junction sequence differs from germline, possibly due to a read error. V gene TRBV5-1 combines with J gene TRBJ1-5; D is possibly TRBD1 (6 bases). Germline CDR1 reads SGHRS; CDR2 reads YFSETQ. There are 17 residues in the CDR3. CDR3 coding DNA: TGCGCCAGCAGCTTACCAGCCTTAGTAGACAGGTATCAGGCCCAGCATTTT. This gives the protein CASSLPALVDRYQAQHF.

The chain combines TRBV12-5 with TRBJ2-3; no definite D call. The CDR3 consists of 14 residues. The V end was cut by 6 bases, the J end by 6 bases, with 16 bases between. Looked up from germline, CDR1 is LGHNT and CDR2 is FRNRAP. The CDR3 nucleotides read TGTGCTAGTGGCCCCCTGAATACTCGCGATACGCAGTATTTT. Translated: CASGPLNTRDTQYF.

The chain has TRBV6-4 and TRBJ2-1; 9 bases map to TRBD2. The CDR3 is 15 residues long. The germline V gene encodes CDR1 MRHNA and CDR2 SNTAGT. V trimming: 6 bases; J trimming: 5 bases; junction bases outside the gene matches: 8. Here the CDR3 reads CASSSVAGAHNEQFF. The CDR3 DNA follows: TGTGCCAGCAGCTCTGTAGCGGGGGCCCACAATGAGCAGTTCTTC.

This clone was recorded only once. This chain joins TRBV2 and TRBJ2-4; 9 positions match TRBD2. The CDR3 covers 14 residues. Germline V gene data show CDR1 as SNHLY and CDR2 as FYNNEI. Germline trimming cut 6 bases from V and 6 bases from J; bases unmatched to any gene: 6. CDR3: CASRGAGGGNIQYF. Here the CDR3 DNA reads TGTGCCAGCAGGGGGGCGGGAGGGGGAAACATTCAGTACTTC.

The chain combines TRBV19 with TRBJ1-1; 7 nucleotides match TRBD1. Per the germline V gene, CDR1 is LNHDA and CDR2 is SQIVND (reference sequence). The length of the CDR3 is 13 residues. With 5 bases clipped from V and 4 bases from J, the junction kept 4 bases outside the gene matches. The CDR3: CASSQEGATEAFF. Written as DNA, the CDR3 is TGTGCCAGTAGTCAAGAGGGGGCCACTGAAGCTTTCTTT.

The CDR3 DNA is TGTGCCAGCAGCCCTCATCGGCGGCAGGGAGGCTCTGGGGCCAACGTCCTGACTTTC. This codes for CASSPHRRQGGSGANVLTF. This chain uses TRBV14 with TRBJ2-6; TRBD2 might be the D (6 bases). The CDR3 is 19 amino acids. Deletions cut 4 bases from V and 0 bases from J, with 19 bases between. Germline V gene data show CDR1 as SGHDN and CDR2 as FVKESK.

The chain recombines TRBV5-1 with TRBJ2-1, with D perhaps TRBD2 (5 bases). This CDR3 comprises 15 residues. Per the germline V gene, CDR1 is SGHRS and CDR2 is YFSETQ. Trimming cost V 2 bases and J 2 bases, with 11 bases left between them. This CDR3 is CASSLSGDPYNEQFF. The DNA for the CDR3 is TGCGCCAGCAGCTTAAGCGGTGACCCCTACAATGAGCAGTTCTTC.

DNA of the CDR3: TGTGCCAGCAGACAGGGGGCCTTGTACACTGAAGCTTTCTTT. Translating it yields CASRQGALYTEAFF. This chain uses TRBV6-6 with TRBJ1-1, with 9 bases fitting TRBD1. The CDR3 is 14 amino acids. The V and J ends lost 6 bases and 3 bases, in that order; junction bases with no gene match: 5. Germline assignment: CDR1 MNHNY and CDR2 SVGAGI (reference sequence).

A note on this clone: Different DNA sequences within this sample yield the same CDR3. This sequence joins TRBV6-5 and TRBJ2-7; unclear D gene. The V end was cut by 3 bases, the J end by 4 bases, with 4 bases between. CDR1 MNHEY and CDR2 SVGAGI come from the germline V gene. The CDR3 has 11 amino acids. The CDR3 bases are TGTGCCAGCAGTTATCTATACGAGCAGTACTTC. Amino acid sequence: CASSYLYEQYF.

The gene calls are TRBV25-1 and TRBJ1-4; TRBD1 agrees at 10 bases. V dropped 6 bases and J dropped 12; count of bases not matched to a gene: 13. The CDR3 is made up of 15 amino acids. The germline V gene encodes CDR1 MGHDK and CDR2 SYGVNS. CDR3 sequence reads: CASSHPGTGVGQLFF. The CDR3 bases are TGTGCCAGCAGCCATCCCGGGACAGGGGTTGGGCAACTGTTTTTT.

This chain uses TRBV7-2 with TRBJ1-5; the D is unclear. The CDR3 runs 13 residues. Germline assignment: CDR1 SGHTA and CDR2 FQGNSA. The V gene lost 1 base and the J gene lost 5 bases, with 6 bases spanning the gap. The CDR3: CASSLVSDQPQHF. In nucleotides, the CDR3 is TGTGCCAGCAGCTTAGTTTCTGATCAGCCCCAGCATTTT.

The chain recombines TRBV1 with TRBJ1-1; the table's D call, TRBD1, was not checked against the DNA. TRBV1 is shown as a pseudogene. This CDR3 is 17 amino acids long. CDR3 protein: CTSSQPRTANMNTEAFF. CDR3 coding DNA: TGCACCAGCAGCCAACCCAGGACAGCCAACATGAACACTGAAGCTTTCTTT.

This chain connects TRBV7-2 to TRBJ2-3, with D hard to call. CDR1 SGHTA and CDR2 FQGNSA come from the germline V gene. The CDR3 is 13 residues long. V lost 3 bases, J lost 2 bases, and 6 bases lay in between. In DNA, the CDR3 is TGTGCCAGCAGCTTCTCCTTCACAGATACGCAGTATTTT. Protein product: CASSFSFTDTQYF.

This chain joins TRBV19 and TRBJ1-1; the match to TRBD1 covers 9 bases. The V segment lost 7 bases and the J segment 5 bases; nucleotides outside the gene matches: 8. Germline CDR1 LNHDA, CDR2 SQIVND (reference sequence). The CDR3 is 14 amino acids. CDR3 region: CASNPDRGATEAFF. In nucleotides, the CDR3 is TGTGCCAGTAACCCCGACAGGGGGGCTACTGAAGCTTTCTTT.

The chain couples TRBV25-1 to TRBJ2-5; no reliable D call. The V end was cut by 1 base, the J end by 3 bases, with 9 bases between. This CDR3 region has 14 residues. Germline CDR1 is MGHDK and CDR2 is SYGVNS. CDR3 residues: CASSEFGEKETQYF. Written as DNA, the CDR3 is TGTGCCAGCAGTGAATTCGGTGAAAAAGAGACCCAGTACTTC.

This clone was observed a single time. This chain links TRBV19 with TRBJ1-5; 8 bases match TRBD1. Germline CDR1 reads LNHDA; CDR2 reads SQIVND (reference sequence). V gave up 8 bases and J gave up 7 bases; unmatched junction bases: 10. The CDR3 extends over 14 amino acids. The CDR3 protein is CASRTPGGYQPQHF. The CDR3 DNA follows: TGTGCCAGTCGCACTCCAGGGGGCTACCAGCCCCAGCATTTT.

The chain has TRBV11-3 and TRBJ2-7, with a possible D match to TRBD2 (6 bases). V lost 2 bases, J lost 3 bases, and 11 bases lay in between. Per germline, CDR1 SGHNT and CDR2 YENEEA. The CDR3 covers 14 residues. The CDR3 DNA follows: TGTGCCAGCAGCTTAAGTAGTAGCGGCTACGAGCAGTACTTC. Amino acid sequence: CASSLSSSGYEQYF. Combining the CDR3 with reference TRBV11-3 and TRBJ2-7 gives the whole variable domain EAGVVQSPRYKIIEKKQPVAFWCNPISGHNTLYWYLQNLGQGPELLIRYENEEAVDDSQLPKDRFSAERLKGVDSTLKIQPAELGDSAVYLCASSLSSSGYEQYFGPGTRLTVT.

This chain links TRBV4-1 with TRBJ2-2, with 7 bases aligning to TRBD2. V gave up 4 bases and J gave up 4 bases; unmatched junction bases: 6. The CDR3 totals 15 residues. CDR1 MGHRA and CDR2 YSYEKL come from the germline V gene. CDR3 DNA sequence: TGCGCCAGCAGCCCCGGGACTATCGTCACCGGGGAGCTGTTTTTT. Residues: CASSPGTIVTGELFF.

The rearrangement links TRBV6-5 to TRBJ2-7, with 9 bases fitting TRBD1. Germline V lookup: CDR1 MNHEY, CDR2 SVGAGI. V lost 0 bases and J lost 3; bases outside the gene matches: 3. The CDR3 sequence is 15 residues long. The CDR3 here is CASSYSTGQGYEQYF. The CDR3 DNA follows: TGTGCCAGCAGTTACTCGACGGGACAGGGCTACGAGCAGTACTTC.